The 28 T cell receptor beta chains given below trace back to one sample, sequenced in a study of blood T cell repertoires in COVID-19. Profiling relied on immunoSEQ multiplex PCR, and the TCRdb table lists in-frame clones only, not all of them. Here the sample spans under 250,000 clones, roughly nine tenths being singletons. Sequences were obtained from peripheral blood. The receptors were gathered from a man in his sixties with acute or convalescent COVID-19.

The DNA of the CDR3 is TGTGCCAGCAGCTTGCGTCGCACAGGGGGGGACGAGCAGTACTTC. The encoded protein is CASSLRRTGGDEQYF. This chain links TRBV5-8 with TRBJ2-7, with D maybe TRBD1 (8 bases). Germline V gene lookup returns CDR1 SGHTS and CDR2 YDEGEE. The CDR3 loop spans 15 amino acids. V was cut by 1 base and J by 5 bases, with 16 bases left in between.

This clone came up once. The J gene is TRBJ2-7, the V gene TRBV18, with TRBD1 as a possible D gene (6 bases). Germline-derived CDR1 and CDR2 are KGHSH and LQKENI. V was trimmed by 5 bases and J by 0 bases, leaving 11 bases between them. This CDR3 contains 14 residues. CDR3 coding DNA: TGTGCCAGCTCAACGGGGACAAACTCCTACGAGCAGTACTTC. It translates to CASSTGTNSYEQYF.

This chain uses TRBV19 with TRBJ1-5, with TRBD1 identical over 7 bases. Germline V CDR1 and CDR2: LNHDA, SQIVND (reference sequence). The V gene end was trimmed by 7 bases and the J gene end by 6 bases; junction bases not matched to a gene: 9. The CDR3 has 14 amino acids. In DNA form, the CDR3 reads TGTGCCAGTACAAAACAGGGGTCGGGTCAGCCCCAGCATTTT. This encodes CASTKQGSGQPQHF.

The V gene is TRBV24-1, the J gene TRBJ2-1; possible D gene TRBD1, 6 bases. V was clipped by 4 bases and J by 0 bases, with 21 bases between them. CDR3 length equals 19 residues. Germline V CDR1 and CDR2: KGHDR, SFDVKD. The CDR3 nucleotides read TGTGCCACCAGTGACCCCACAGGGAAGGGGTCTAGCTCCTACAATGAGCAGTTCTTC. Amino acid sequence: CATSDPTGKGSSSYNEQFF.

The chain recombines TRBV24-1 with TRBJ1-1; the match to TRBD1 covers 8 bases. Germline V gives CDR1 KGHDR, CDR2 SFDVKD. The CDR3 is 15 residues long. With 4 bases clipped from V and 4 bases from J, the junction kept 7 bases outside the gene matches. The CDR3 reads CATSDPQGESTEAFF. CDR3 in DNA: TGTGCCACCAGTGACCCACAGGGGGAGTCCACTGAAGCTTTCTTT.

This clone has just a few counts. The chain recombines TRBV4-3 with TRBJ2-1, with 7 positions matching TRBD2. Trimming took 1 base from V and 6 from J; bases not matched to a gene: 9. The CDR3 length is 16 residues. In germline, CDR1 is LGHNA, CDR2 YSLEER. The CDR3 is CASSQGVGGNSNEQFF. The CDR3 bases are TGCGCCAGCAGCCAAGGGGTGGGAGGGAACAGCAATGAGCAGTTCTTC.

This rearrangement joins TRBV27 to TRBJ2-5; possibly TRBD1 for D (6 bases). V lost 6 bases and J 5 bases, leaving 13 bases between the germline ends. Germline V gives CDR1 MNHEY, CDR2 SMNVEV (reference sequence). The CDR3 totals 13 residues. The CDR3 nucleotides read TGTGCCAGCAGACGTACAGGGTCGGAGACCCAGTACTTC. It encodes CASRRTGSETQYF.

This chain uses TRBV20-1 with TRBJ1-3; no reliable D call. The CDR3 is 11 amino acids. V was trimmed by 0 bases and J by 6 bases, leaving 3 bases between them. CDR1 DFQATT and CDR2 SNEGSKA come from the germline V gene (reference sequence). CDR3 region: CSARDQNTIYF. The CDR3 nucleotides read TGCAGTGCTAGAGACCAAAACACCATATATTTT.

The CDR3 sequence: CASSFRWDSRSYEQYF. The CDR3 DNA is TGTGCCAGCAGTTTCCGGTGGGACTCCCGATCCTACGAGCAGTACTTC. The rearrangement joins TRBV28 to TRBJ2-7; weak D call: TRBD2 (6 bases). The CDR3 has 16 amino acids. The germline V gene encodes CDR1 MDHEN and CDR2 SYDVKM. V was pared by 3 bases and J by 1 base, with 16 bases between.

This clone was observed a handful of times. This rearrangement joins TRBV7-2 to TRBJ1-1, with D unresolved. Germline CDR1 and CDR2: SGHTA and FQGNSA. V gave up 5 bases and J gave up 1 base, with 11 bases separating them. This CDR3 contains 14 residues. The CDR3 reads CASSPRFGNTEAFF. Here the CDR3 DNA reads TGTGCCAGCAGCCCGCGTTTCGGGAACACTGAAGCTTTCTTT.

On this clone: The sample carries other DNA sequences with the same CDR3. The chain couples TRBV5-1 to TRBJ1-1; 8 bases are a match to TRBD1. The CDR3 runs to 13 residues. The V and J ends lost 1 base and 5 bases, in that order; junction bases with no gene match: 1. Germline CDR1 SGHRS, CDR2 YFSETQ. The DNA for the CDR3 is TGCGCCAGCAGCTTGCGACAGGGGACTGAAGCTTTCTTT. Translation: CASSLRQGTEAFF.

Only one count was recorded for this clone. The V gene is TRBV19, the J gene TRBJ1-1; the D gene is possibly TRBD1 (5 bases). V lost 6 bases to trimming and J lost 0 bases, with 8 bases between them. Germline CDR1 is LNHDA and CDR2 is SQIVND (reference sequence). The CDR3 sequence is 13 residues long. Written as DNA, the CDR3 is TGTGCCAGTAGCCAGGGCTTGAACACTGAAGCTTTCTTT. Translation: CASSQGLNTEAFF.

This sequence joins TRBV28 and TRBJ2-7; no clear D gene. Germline V gene sequence: CDR1 MDHEN, CDR2 SYDVKM. This CDR3 is built from 13 residues. V lost 7 bases, J lost 2 bases, and 12 bases lay in between. The CDR3 sequence is CASNEDIAYEQYF. The CDR3 coding sequence is TGTGCCAGCAATGAGGATATCGCCTACGAGCAGTACTTC. The variable domain in full, completed from reference TRBV28 and TRBJ2-7, reads DVKVTQSSRYLVKRTGEKVFLECVQDMDHENMFWYRQDPGLGLRLIYFSYDVKMKEKGDIPEGYSVSREKKERFSLILESASTNQTSMYLCASNEDIAYEQYFGPGTRLTVT.

This chain links TRBV20-1 with TRBJ1-4, with no clear D. The length of the CDR3 is 17 residues. Trimming took 3 bases from V and 3 from J, leaving 20 bases between them. Germline V CDR1 and CDR2: DFQATT, SNEGSKA (reference sequence). The CDR3 nucleotides are TGCAGTGCTAGTTACAGCGGGCGAGGTGGACCTAATGAAAAACTGTTTTTT. Translated: CSASYSGRGGPNEKLFF.

The chain couples TRBV24-1 to TRBJ1-1; D gene unclear. The length of the CDR3 is 14 residues. The germline gives CDR1 KGHDR, CDR2 SFDVKD. V was shortened by 6 bases and J by 1 base, with 11 bases between the two germline ends. The DNA for the CDR3 is TGTGCCACCAGTCGAGATGGAGGGAACACTGAAGCTTTCTTT. Amino acid sequence: CATSRDGGNTEAFF.

The chain combines TRBV24-1 with TRBJ2-3; D is unresolved. Trimming stripped 1 base from V and 5 bases from J, with 9 bases between. This CDR3 has 14 residues. Germline assignment: CDR1 KGHDR and CDR2 SFDVKD. The CDR3 region has the DNA TGTGCCACCAGTGATTTAGGCAGCGAAGATACGCAGTATTTT. It codes for CATSDLGSEDTQYF.

This chain joins TRBV12-3 or TRBV12-4 and TRBJ1-1; D gene unclear. V lost 5 bases, J lost 4 bases, and 8 bases lay in between. This CDR3 comprises 12 residues. This chain's CDR3 is CASSPRGTEAFF. CDR3 bases: TGTGCCAGCAGTCCCCGCGGCACTGAAGCTTTCTTT.

In its sample, this clone was seen once. This chain links TRBV30 with TRBJ1-2, with D maybe TRBD1 (5 bases). CDR3 size: 14 residues. CDR1 and CDR2 (germline): GTSNPN, SVGIG (reference sequence). V gave up 5 bases and J gave up 8 bases, with 21 bases separating them. CDR3 sequence reads: CAWAPPGGERGYTF. The CDR3 coding sequence is TGTGCCTGGGCCCCCCCAGGAGGGGAACGCGGCTACACCTTC. The whole variable domain, filled in from reference TRBV30 and TRBJ1-2, reads SQTIHQWPATLVQPVGSPLSLECTVEGTSNPNLYWYRQAAGRGLQLLFYSVGIGQISSEVPQNLSASRPQDRQFILSSKKLLLSDSGFYLCAWAPPGGERGYTFGSGTRLTVV.

J is TRBJ1-3 and V is TRBV28; possibly TRBD1 for D (5 bases). The V end lost 5 bases, the J end lost 6 bases, and 11 bases lay between the germline ends. The CDR3 runs to 13 residues. Germline V lookup: CDR1 MDHEN, CDR2 SYDVKM. The CDR3 is CASSRNRLNTIYF. The CDR3 DNA follows: TGTGCCAGCAGTAGAAACAGGCTAAACACCATATATTTT.

The V gene is TRBV11-3, the J gene TRBJ2-7; TRBD2 aligns across 7 bases. Germline loops: CDR1 SGHNT, CDR2 YENEEA. The CDR3 has 15 amino acids. Unmatched junction bases numbered 8, after V lost 1 base and J lost 5 bases. The CDR3 nucleotides read TGTGCCAGCAGCTTAGCCGGCGCGGGAGACCACGAGCAGTACTTC. This translates into CASSLAGAGDHEQYF.

The chain joins TRBV27 to TRBJ2-5; 9 positions agree with TRBD1. In germline, CDR1 is MNHEY, CDR2 SMNVEV (reference sequence). The CDR3 length is 17 residues. V lost 2 bases and J lost 3; bases outside the gene matches: 10. The CDR3, as DNA: TGTGCCAGCAGTTTACTGGGACAGGGATCTGGAAAAGAGACCCAGTACTTC. It encodes CASSLLGQGSGKETQYF.

In this sample, this clone turned up once. V is TRBV28 and J is TRBJ1-1, with 11 bases lining up with TRBD1. The CDR3 runs 14 residues. Germline lookup yields CDR1 MDHEN and CDR2 SYDVKM. V was clipped by 8 bases and J by 5 bases; unmatched bases: 7. CDR3 bases: TGTGCCAGCGGGACAGGGGGGGGAGTAACTGAAGCTTTCTTT. It yields the protein CASGTGGGVTEAFF.

The V gene is TRBV6-5, the J gene TRBJ1-2; no clear D. V shed 4 bases and J shed 2 bases, with 11 bases lying between them. The CDR3 spans 14 residues. Germline CDR1 reads MNHEY; CDR2 reads SVGAGI. In nucleotides, the CDR3 is TGTGCCAGCAGTTCTACAGAGTTGAACTATGGCTACACCTTC. Residues: CASSSTELNYGYTF.

The J gene is TRBJ1-5, the V gene TRBV28, with 7 bases that match TRBD1. This CDR3 comprises 16 residues. Germline V gene sequence: CDR1 MDHEN, CDR2 SYDVKM. V shed 2 bases and J 4 bases; nucleotides not matched to a gene: 8. The CDR3 bases are TGTGCCAGCAGTTTAATCCCGGGACAGCTAAATCAGCCCCAGCATTTT. It is translated as CASSLIPGQLNQPQHF.

V usage is TRBV27 and J usage is TRBJ1-2; TRBD1 might be the D (5 bases). The CDR3 is 19 amino acids. Germline V lookup: CDR1 MNHEY, CDR2 SMNVEV (reference sequence). Trimming took 3 bases from V and 4 from J, leaving 27 bases between them. Here the CDR3 DNA reads TGTGCCAGCAGTTTTAGGTTCGGTCCTCGAGACCAGGGCCTCTATGGCTACACCTTC. This translates into CASSFRFGPRDQGLYGYTF.

The rearrangement joins TRBV3-1 (or the pseudogene TRBV3-2) to TRBJ2-5, with 10 bases identical to TRBD2. Germline CDR1 reads LGHDT; CDR2 reads YNNKEL (reference sequence). The length of the CDR3 is 17 residues. V lost 4 bases and J lost 5; bases outside the gene matches: 13. The CDR3 sequence is CASSLRGEAGGHETQYF. The CDR3 nucleotides read TGTGCCAGCAGCCTCCGAGGGGAAGCGGGAGGGCACGAGACCCAGTACTTC.

A single count supports this clone. CDR3 region: CASSQAGTDTQYF. CDR3 nucleotides: TGTGCCAGCTCACAAGCGGGGACCGATACGCAGTATTTT. This chain connects TRBV11-2 to TRBJ2-3; 7 bases match TRBD2. The CDR3 runs 13 residues. Germline V gene sequence: CDR1 SGHAT, CDR2 FQNNGV. The ends lost 8 bases at V and 6 bases at J; junction bases unmatched: 8.

The chain recombines TRBV2 with TRBJ2-7, with D unclear. Germline lookup yields CDR1 SNHLY and CDR2 FYNNEI. This CDR3 spans 13 amino acids. Between the trimmed V and J ends, which lost 4 bases and 3 bases, there was a span of 10 bases. Written as DNA, the CDR3 is TGTGCCAGCAGTGTGACACGAAACTACGAGCAGTACTTC. Amino acid sequence: CASSVTRNYEQYF.